The source of this T cell receptor (beta chain) is a study of CD8 T cells in ankylosing spondylitis. This clonotype was observed at least ten times. TCRdb reprocessed the 5' RACE reads via MiXCR and lists one record per CDR3 protein. The sample shows roughly 180,000 distinct CDR3 sequences, 10% to 15% of them seen only once. Germline trimming cut 4 bases from V and 1 base from J; bases unmatched to any gene: 8. CDR3 size: 17 residues. CDR1 LGHNA and CDR2 YSLEER come from the germline V gene. The sequence came from a female donor with ankylosing spondylitis or in good health (not recorded which). The rearrangement uses TRBV4-3 and TRBJ2-3, with 10 bases fitting TRBD1. Source material: blood, either unsorted or a sorted T cell fraction (not recorded which). The chain's CDR3 is CASSRNTGTGGTDTQYF. As DNA, the CDR3 is TGCGCCAGCAGCCGCAATACCGGGACAGGGGGCACAGATACGCAGTATTTT.